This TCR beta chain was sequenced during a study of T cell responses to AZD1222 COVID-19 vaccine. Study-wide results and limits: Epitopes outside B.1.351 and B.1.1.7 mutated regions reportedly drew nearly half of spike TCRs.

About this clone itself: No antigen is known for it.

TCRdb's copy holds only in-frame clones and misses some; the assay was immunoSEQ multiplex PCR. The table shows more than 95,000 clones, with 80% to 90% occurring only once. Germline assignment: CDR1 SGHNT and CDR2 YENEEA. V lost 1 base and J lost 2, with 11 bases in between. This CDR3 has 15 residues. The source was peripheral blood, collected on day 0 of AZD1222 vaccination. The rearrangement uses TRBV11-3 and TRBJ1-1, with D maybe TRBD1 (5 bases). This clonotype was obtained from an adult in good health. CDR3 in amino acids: CASSLGVGGNTEAFF. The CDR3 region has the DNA TGTGCCAGCAGCTTAGGCGTGGGGGGAAACACTGAAGCTTTCTTT.